This T cell receptor beta chain was sequenced in a study of blood T cell repertoires in COVID-19. Study summary: Both acute and convalescent COVID-19 samples were obtained from the United States, Italy and Spain. Sources were T cells, B-cell-depleted T cells, or PBMCs; the material itself was cDNA or gDNA.

The V end was cut by 4 bases, the J end by 1 base, with 13 bases between. The germline CDR1 and CDR2 sequences are LGHNA and YNFKEQ. This CDR3 is built from 15 residues. The method was immunoSEQ multiplex PCR; TCRdb's version includes in-frame clones alone and lacks a portion of them. The data hold some 180,000 clones, with around 90% observed a single time. J is TRBJ1-1 and V is TRBV4-2; D is possibly TRBD1 (6 bases). The receptor comes from a man aged 50-59 years with acute or convalescent COVID-19. The sequenced sample was peripheral blood. The CDR3 region has the DNA TGTGCCAGCAGCCGCGGAGCGGGGGCGAACACTGAAGCTTTCTTT. Protein product: CASSRGAGANTEAFF.